A selection of T cell receptor beta chains follows, all from one sample in a study of control samples from healthy donors and cancer patients. Sequenced by immunoSEQ multiplex PCR; TCRdb stores in-frame clones only, minus some. Of roughly 190,000 clones listed, about 91% are singletons. Sequenced input: blood. These receptor sequences come from a man aged 25 to 40 in good health. CDR3s include the opening cysteine and the closing phenylalanine or tryptophan. The order of the fields is CDR3 protein, V gene.

CASSQGSPGKAYEQYF	TRBV4-1
CARGQPNTEAFF	TRBV2
CASSSSGGPDEQFF	TRBV27
CASRRRASGERGTGELFF	TRBV2
CSVDGLAGGFYGYTF	TRBV29-1
CASSQGPEAFF	TRBV3-1/TRBV3-2
CASSEGGTVSYEQYF	TRBV6-1
CSVEDRTSGNTIYF	TRBV29-1
CASSYAGTSNTEAFF	TRBV19
CASSLGYRGRDGNQPQHF	TRBV5-5
CASSPSRTAGNEKLFF	TRBV19
CASSSLGQPQETQYF	TRBV7-3
CAGSLAININRNEKLFF	TRBV11-2
CASKPRGAGTEKLFF	TRBV6-5
CASSMKGAEAFF	TRBV19
CSASIGKQAFF	TRBV20-1
CASSWINPGQGNYEQYF	TRBV5-6
CASSPRQASYEQYF	TRBV18
CASSERGARLNTGELFF	TRBV2
CASSLAGVMNTEAFF	TRBV5-1
CASSRNAAGGNNEQFF	TRBV5-1
CAISAGQGASTDTQYF	TRBV10-3
CASSLEGTGAHGYTF	TRBV5-1
CATSRDRVGYGYTF	TRBV15
CSASSGPDEQFF	TRBV20-1
CASSRRAGADSYNEQFF	TRBV2
CSASGYNEQFF	TRBV20-1
CASSLGPLASNEQFF	TRBV2
CASSHASGGDTIYF	TRBV4-1
CASRKGTTGTYYGYTF	TRBV19